The 32 T cell receptor beta chains reported below all come from one sample, sequenced in a study of shared clonotypes between healthy human individuals. Clones were read by immunoSEQ multiplex PCR, and TCRdb kept only the in-frame ones, dropping some. The data hold approximately 2.5 million clones, with 93% observed a single time. Sequenced material: naive CD4+ T cells from PBMCs. Documented subset: CD45RA+ positively selected. The receptors derive from a man between 18 and 29 years old in good health. Some clones in this sample may be carry-over from other donors' samples.

The chain combines TRBV28 with TRBJ2-7, with D possibly being TRBD1 or TRBD2 (5 bases each). Deletions cut 7 bases from V and 3 bases from J, with 16 bases between. Germline CDR1 and CDR2: MDHEN and SYDVKM. This CDR3 has 14 amino acids. CDR3 residues: CASNYGGGSYEQYF. The CDR3 bases are TGTGCCAGCAATTACGGTGGGGGAAGCTACGAGCAGTACTTC.

V and J are TRBV29-1 and TRBJ2-5, with D perhaps matching TRBD1 (6 bases). The CDR3 covers 15 residues. Germline CDR1 and CDR2: SQVTM and ANQGSEA. V lost 8 bases and J lost 4, with 23 bases in between. This chain's CDR3 is CSLAPQQGPGETQYF. The CDR3 nucleotides are TGCAGCCTTGCCCCCCAGCAGGGGCCAGGAGAGACCCAGTACTTC.

CDR3 region: CASRSGQATGELFF. CDR3 DNA sequence: TGTGCCAGCAGAAGCGGACAGGCCACCGGGGAGCTGTTTTTT. The chain joins TRBV28 to TRBJ2-2; 7 bases match TRBD1. Germline CDR1 and CDR2: MDHEN and SYDVKM. Trimming at V came to 6 bases and at J to 4 bases, leaving 5 bases not matched to a gene. The CDR3 has 14 amino acids.

The chain combines TRBV4-1 with TRBJ1-5, with 7 bases matching TRBD1. CDR1 is MGHRA and CDR2 is YSYEKL in the germline V gene. The V gene end was trimmed by 1 base and the J gene end by 1 base; junction bases not matched to a gene: 1. This CDR3 region has 15 residues. Here the CDR3 DNA reads TGCGCCAGCAGCCAAGGGGGACAGAGCAATCAGCCCCAGCATTTT. Encoded protein: CASSQGGQSNQPQHF.

V gene TRBV5-1 combines with J gene TRBJ1-1, with D possibly TRBD1 on 6 matching bases. The CDR3 has 13 amino acids. Germline CDR1 and CDR2: SGHRS and YFSETQ. Trimming cost V 4 bases and J 11 bases, with 18 bases left between them. The CDR3 sequence: CASSLGGPEGAFF. The CDR3 bases are TGCGCCAGCAGCCTCGGGGGGCCCGAAGGGGCTTTCTTT.

The chain links TRBV5-1 to TRBJ2-5, with 7 bases fitting TRBD1. The J call may be faulty, since TRBJ2-7 better matches the DNA end. The V gene's germline CDR1 is SGHRS and CDR2 YFSETQ. The CDR3 sequence is 15 residues long. For the CDR3, the DNA is TGCGCCAGCAGCTTAGCCGGGACAGCAGACTACGAGCAGTACTTC. It yields the protein CASSLAGTADYEQYF.

A word on this clone: Distinct nucleotide sequences in the sample also encode this CDR3. V usage is TRBV5-4 and J usage is TRBJ2-1, with D possibly TRBD2 on 6 matching bases. The CDR3 runs to 15 residues. The V gene lost 2 bases and the J gene lost 0 bases, with 9 bases spanning the gap. CDR1 and CDR2 (germline): SGHNT, YYREEE (reference sequence). This CDR3 is CASSLGRNSYNEQFF. In nucleotides, the CDR3 is TGTGCCAGCAGCTTAGGGAGGAACTCCTACAATGAGCAGTTCTTC.

J is TRBJ2-3 and V is TRBV5-1; D is unclear. This CDR3 has 15 residues. V lost 3 bases, J lost 0 bases, and 11 bases lay in between. The germline gives CDR1 SGHRS, CDR2 YFSETQ. The CDR3 sequence: CASSSPRGSTDTQYF. The CDR3 bases are TGCGCCAGCAGCTCACCCCGCGGTAGCACAGATACGCAGTATTTT.

The rearrangement links TRBV29-1 to TRBJ2-6; the D is unclear. CDR1 is SQVTM and CDR2 is ANQGSEA in the germline V gene. There are 14 residues in the CDR3. V was clipped by 2 bases and J by 0 bases, with 5 bases between them. The CDR3 nucleotides read TGCAGCGTTGAAATGACCTCTGGGGCCAACGTCCTGACTTTC. As protein: CSVEMTSGANVLTF.

CDR3 protein: CASSLTGVQNTEAFF. In DNA, the CDR3 is TGTGCCAGCAGTTTAACAGGGGTTCAGAACACTGAAGCTTTCTTT. This chain connects TRBV2 to TRBJ1-1, with TRBD1 matching over 7 bases. Germline trimming cut 5 bases from V and 1 base from J; bases unmatched to any gene: 7. The CDR3 runs to 15 residues. Germline V gives CDR1 SNHLY, CDR2 FYNNEI.

V usage is TRBV5-1 and J usage is TRBJ2-5, with D tentatively TRBD1 (6 bases). The CDR3 sequence is 15 residues long. V was cut by 5 bases and J by 2 bases, with 16 bases left in between. Germline CDR1 is SGHRS and CDR2 is YFSETQ. CDR3 region: CASRFEQGMQETQYF. CDR3 sequence (DNA): TGCGCCAGCAGGTTTGAACAGGGAATGCAAGAGACCCAGTACTTC.

In this sample, this clone turned up once. This rearrangement joins TRBV19 to TRBJ2-5; TRBD2 might be the D (6 bases). The CDR3 covers 15 residues. Per germline, CDR1 LNHDA and CDR2 SQIVND (reference sequence). Trimming pared 6 bases from V and 5 bases from J, leaving 19 bases between. CDR3 coding DNA: TGTGCCAGTAGGCCGTTTGGGGACTGGGGGGAGACCCAGTACTTC. Translation: CASRPFGDWGETQYF.

V and J are TRBV5-1 and TRBJ1-3; unclear D gene. V was cut by 8 bases and J by 2 bases, with 17 bases left in between. In germline, CDR1 is SGHRS, CDR2 YFSETQ. CDR3 length: 15 amino acids. CDR3 sequence reads: CASTMEAGPGNTIYF. The CDR3 DNA sequence: TGCGCCAGTACCATGGAGGCCGGGCCTGGAAACACCATATATTTT.

The V call is TRBV5-1, the J call TRBJ2-7; the D gene is possibly TRBD1 (6 bases). The CDR3 consists of 17 residues. CDR1 and CDR2 from the germline V gene are SGHRS and YFSETQ. Trimming removed 4 bases from V and 2 bases from J, with 22 bases in between. This CDR3 is CASSPRGDVDIAYEQYF. The CDR3 DNA sequence: TGCGCCAGCAGCCCCAGGGGCGACGTGGACATCGCCTACGAGCAGTACTTC.

The chain uses TRBV7-2 and TRBJ1-1; D unresolved. In germline, CDR1 is SGHTA, CDR2 FQGNSA. This CDR3 has 14 amino acids. The V and J ends lost 1 base and 6 bases respectively, with 12 bases between them. CDR3 DNA: TGTGCCAGCAGCTTAGGGTCCCGTTGGGCTGAAGCTTTCTTT. It translates to CASSLGSRWAEAFF.

This rearrangement joins TRBV7-2 to TRBJ2-7; no definite D call. The CDR3 consists of 11 residues. CDR1 and CDR2 from the germline V gene are SGHTA and FQGNSA. With 2 bases removed from V and 5 bases from J, the gap between germline ends came to 4 bases. Written as DNA, the CDR3 is TGTGCCAGCAGCTTATTCAACGAGCAGTACTTC. Its protein is CASSLFNEQYF. Supplemented by reference TRBV7-2 and TRBJ2-7, the full variable domain reads GAGVSQSPSNKVTEKGKDVELRCDPISGHTALYWYRQSLGQGLEFLIYFQGNSAPDKSGLPSDRFSAERTGGSVSTLTIQRTQQEDSAVYLCASSLFNEQYFGPGTRLTVT.

About this clone itself: The same CDR3 arises from other DNA sequences in this sample as well. This sequence joins TRBV5-1 and TRBJ1-4, with D perhaps matching TRBD1 (6 bases). Germline V lookup: CDR1 SGHRS, CDR2 YFSETQ. The CDR3 has 15 residues. V dropped 5 bases and J dropped 2 bases, with 13 bases sitting between them. This CDR3 reads CASRPTGSTNEKLFF. The DNA of the CDR3 is TGCGCCAGCAGACCTACAGGGTCTACTAATGAAAAACTGTTTTTT.

This clone was seen more than once but under ten times. This chain connects TRBV10-2 to TRBJ1-2; D is unclear. In germline, CDR1 is WSHSY, CDR2 SAAADI. There are 12 residues in the CDR3. Trimming pared 7 bases from V and 3 bases from J, leaving 9 bases between. The CDR3 DNA reads as TGCGCCAGCACCCCTTCCGACTATGGCTACACCTTC. Translating it yields CASTPSDYGYTF.

V and J are TRBV7-2 and TRBJ1-3, with D maybe TRBD1 (5 bases). V was trimmed by 2 bases and J by 7 bases, leaving 12 bases between them. The CDR3 length is 14 residues. CDR1 and CDR2 from the germline V gene are SGHTA and FQGNSA. CDR3 protein: CASSLWGGRNTIYF. CDR3 in DNA: TGTGCCAGCAGCTTATGGGGGGGTCGGAACACCATATATTTT.

The J gene is TRBJ2-7, the V gene TRBV7-6; the D gene is possibly TRBD2 (5 bases). The ends were cut back, 0 bases at V and 2 bases at J, with 11 bases in the middle. The CDR3 is made up of 15 amino acids. Germline CDR1 reads SGHVS; CDR2 reads FNYEAQ. CDR3 nucleotides: TGTGCCAGCAGCTTAGCTTATACCGGGGCCTACGAGCAGTACTTC. Amino acids: CASSLAYTGAYEQYF.

The rearrangement joins TRBV28 to TRBJ1-5, with a weak D call TRBD1 (5 bases). Germline V gives CDR1 MDHEN, CDR2 SYDVKM. V was cut by 11 bases and J by 6 bases, with 17 bases left in between. The CDR3 spans 13 residues. In nucleotides, the CDR3 is TGTGCCGCAACCCGGGGGGTCGGTCAGCCCCAGCATTTT. This translates into CAATRGVGQPQHF. Full variable domain (missing parts from reference TRBV28 and TRBJ1-5): DVKVTQSSRYLVKRTGEKVFLECVQDMDHENMFWYRQDPGLGLRLIYFSYDVKMKEKGDIPEGYSVSREKKERFSLILESASTNQTSMYLCAATRGVGQPQHFGDGTRLSIL.

The rearrangement joins TRBV5-1 to TRBJ2-7; D might be TRBD2 (6 bases). From germline, CDR1 is SGHRS and CDR2 YFSETQ. This CDR3 spans 14 amino acids. V was shortened by 4 bases and J by 5 bases, with 16 bases between the two germline ends. The CDR3 spells CASSPPAGGDEQYF. The DNA of the CDR3 is TGCGCCAGCAGCCCCCCCGCCGGGGGAGACGAGCAGTACTTC. Full variable domain (missing parts from reference TRBV5-1 and TRBJ2-7): KAGVTQTPRYLIKTRGQQVTLSCSPISGHRSVSWYQQTPGQGLQFLFEYFSETQRNKGNFPGRFSGRQFSNSRSEMNVSTLELGDSALYLCASSPPAGGDEQYFGPGTRLTVT.

This clone was seen once. V is TRBV18 and J is TRBJ1-2; D is unresolved. The CDR3 is made up of 14 amino acids. Per germline, CDR1 KGHSH and CDR2 LQKENI. Trimming left V 3 bases short and J 8 bases short, with 16 bases between. The CDR3 here is CASSPGPLNLGYTF. In DNA, the CDR3 is TGTGCCAGCTCACCGGGCCCCCTCAATTTGGGCTACACCTTC.

V is TRBV4-1 and J is TRBJ2-7; D perhaps matches TRBD2 (6 bases). The ends were cut back, 0 bases at V and 7 bases at J, with 22 bases in the middle. The CDR3 runs to 17 residues. Germline CDR1 MGHRA, CDR2 YSYEKL. In DNA, the CDR3 is TGCGCCAGCAGCCAAGATGGACGGGCCACTAAGGGAGGAGAGCAGTACTTC. It translates to CASSQDGRATKGGEQYF.

Concerning this clone: Other DNA sequences in this specimen translate into the identical CDR3. The V call is TRBV5-4, the J call TRBJ2-3; D might be TRBD2 (5 bases). Trimming pared 1 base from V and 0 bases from J, leaving 9 bases between. The CDR3 spans 15 residues. CDR1 is SGHNT and CDR2 is YYREEE in the germline V gene (reference sequence). This chain's CDR3 is CASSLPGSSTDTQYF. The CDR3 DNA sequence: TGTGCCAGCAGCTTGCCGGGATCTAGCACAGATACGCAGTATTTT.

The J gene is TRBJ2-1, the V gene TRBV28; D perhaps matches TRBD2 (5 bases). The V end lost 7 bases, the J end lost 0 bases, and 7 bases lay between the germline ends. The CDR3 has 13 residues. The germline gives CDR1 MDHEN, CDR2 SYDVKM. CDR3 region: CASKTNSYNEQFF. The CDR3 coding sequence is TGTGCCAGCAAGACTAACTCCTACAATGAGCAGTTCTTC. The full variable domain, completed using reference TRBV28 and TRBJ2-1, is DVKVTQSSRYLVKRTGEKVFLECVQDMDHENMFWYRQDPGLGLRLIYFSYDVKMKEKGDIPEGYSVSREKKERFSLILESASTNQTSMYLCASKTNSYNEQFFGPGTRLTVL.

V and J are TRBV7-3 and TRBJ2-1; maybe TRBD2 (5 bases). The CDR3 consists of 16 residues. V shed 2 bases and J shed 2 bases, with 13 bases lying between them. Germline CDR1 and CDR2: SGHTA and FQGTGA. CDR3 sequence (DNA): TGTGCCAGCAGCTTATCCGGGCTAGCCACCTACAATGAGCAGTTCTTC. Translating it yields CASSLSGLATYNEQFF.

This chain joins TRBV27 and TRBJ2-5; unclear D gene. Germline assignment: CDR1 MNHEY and CDR2 SMNVEV (reference sequence). V gave up 0 bases and J gave up 5 bases, with 22 bases separating them. This CDR3 region has 18 residues. The CDR3 nucleotides are TGTGCCAGCAGTTTATCCCCCCGGTATCACCCCACGTCGGAGACCCAGTACTTC. The encoded protein is CASSLSPRYHPTSETQYF.

This clone was recorded only once. The rearrangement uses TRBV7-2 and TRBJ2-5, with 12 positions matching TRBD2. Germline loops: CDR1 SGHTA, CDR2 FQGNSA. Germline trimming cut 5 bases from V and 5 bases from J; bases unmatched to any gene: 9. This CDR3 spans 16 amino acids. CDR3 region: CASSPRTSGNGETQYF. The CDR3, as DNA: TGTGCCAGCAGCCCCCGGACTAGCGGGAACGGGGAGACCCAGTACTTC.

Concerning this clone: Distinct nucleotide sequences in the sample also encode this CDR3. The chain links TRBV19 to TRBJ1-3; D not resolved. Germline V gives CDR1 LNHDA, CDR2 SQIVND (reference sequence). The V and J ends lost 8 bases and 0 bases respectively, with 5 bases between them. The CDR3 is 12 amino acids. CDR3 nucleotides: TGTGCCAGTTCGGTCTCTGGAAACACCATATATTTT. The encoded protein is CASSVSGNTIYF.

The V call is TRBV5-1, the J call TRBJ2-7; 9 bases are a match to TRBD1. CDR3 length: 14 amino acids. Germline V gene data show CDR1 as SGHRS and CDR2 as YFSETQ. The ends lost 4 bases at V and 6 bases at J; junction bases unmatched: 8. The chain's CDR3 is CASSASGTGPEQYF. The CDR3 region has the DNA TGCGCCAGCAGCGCATCCGGGACAGGGCCCGAGCAGTACTTC.

This clone was found a few times. The V and J genes are TRBV29-1 and TRBJ1-5; D may be TRBD1 (6 bases). CDR1 and CDR2 from the germline V gene are SQVTM and ANQGSEA. The CDR3 spans 14 residues. V was clipped by 5 bases and J by 2 bases, with 13 bases between them. This chain's CDR3 is CSVRLQGGNQPQHF. CDR3 DNA sequence: TGCAGCGTTCGGCTACAGGGAGGCAATCAGCCCCAGCATTTT.